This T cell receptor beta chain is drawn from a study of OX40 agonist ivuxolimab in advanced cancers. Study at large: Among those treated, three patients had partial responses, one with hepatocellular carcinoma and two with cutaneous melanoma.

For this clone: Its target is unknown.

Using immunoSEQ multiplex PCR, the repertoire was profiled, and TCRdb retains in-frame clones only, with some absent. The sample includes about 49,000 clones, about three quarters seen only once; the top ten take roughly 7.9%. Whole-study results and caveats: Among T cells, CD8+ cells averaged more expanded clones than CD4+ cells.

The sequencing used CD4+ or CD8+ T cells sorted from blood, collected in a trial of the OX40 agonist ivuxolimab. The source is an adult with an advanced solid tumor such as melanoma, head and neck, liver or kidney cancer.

CDR3 bases: TGTGCCAGCAGCTTGCTCAATGAGCAGTTCTTC. It encodes CASSLLNEQFF. The chain uses TRBV5-6 and TRBJ2-1, with D uncertain. The V and J ends lost 1 base and 6 bases respectively, with 2 bases between them. Germline CDR1 is SGHDT and CDR2 is YYEEEE. This CDR3 comprises 11 residues.